This T cell receptor (beta chain) appears in the sequencing data of a study of blood T cells in healthy people across ages (dated by TCRdb to 2013 to 2016). Looking at the study overall: Template switching captured roughly one uniquely barcoded TCR beta cDNA molecule per two T cells in model experiments. The study measured age-related changes in TCR beta repertoire diversity using deep sequencing normalized with unique cDNA molecular identifiers. Donors were grouped into four age groups: young (average about 15 years), middle-aged (under 40), aged (around 56) and long-lived (approximately 78). For two donors (one aged 18 to 29 and one aged 80 or older), the study analyzed two additional independent replicas of 1 million unique cDNA reads from the same blood draw. Overall results and qualifications from the work: There was a strong correlation between observed TCR beta diversity and the percentage of naive T cells measured by flow cytometry. Donor CMV infection status was unknown, potentially confounding age-related changes in expanded clonotypes. Observed TCR beta diversity per million T cells fell roughly linearly with age, and a significant reduction was already apparent by age about 38. Estimates of total diversity from one million sequenced T cells were regarded as lower bounds and underestimates. Compared with the aged group, more naive CD4+ T cells, fewer expanded clones and increased TCR diversity were shown by the long-lived group, suggesting age selection. Conclusive comparison of naive and antigen-experienced compartments was prevented by the profiling of bulk unsorted PBMCs.

A note on this clonotype: Its antigen has not been determined. No per-base quality is available; no much larger clone lies one base away.

The 39 donors, aged about 6 to 95 years, were systemically healthy Caucasian individuals from Russia. Ten milliliters of peripheral blood were drawn from each donor into EDTA-treated Vacutainer tubes. Ficoll-Paque density-gradient centrifugation was used to isolate PBMCs, with at least 6.5 million per sample. Total RNA was extracted from PBMCs with Trizol reagent, with at least 6 micrograms obtained per sample. For every donor, an aliquot of PBMCs went through flow cytometry to measure the percentages of naive CD45RAhigh/CD27high T cells. Library method: 5' RACE. This sample was sequenced with an Illumina HiSeq 2500. A second PCR of roughly 6 to 11 cycles was run with a J-beta primer mix and a sample-barcoded 5' primer. Each TCR beta cDNA molecule received a unique molecular identifier from a template-switch 5' adaptor carrying 12 random nucleotides. Each sample yielded at least 2.5 million CDR3-containing paired-end reads. The Mint cDNA synthesis kit, primed by a TRBC-specific oligonucleotide, was used to synthesize first-strand cDNA from all RNA. Following uracil-DNA glycosylase treatment, a first 18-cycle PCR with universal primers M1SS and BC2_uni_R was performed on all cDNA. Under the source paper's analysis protocol: For normalization, 1 million high-quality reads were randomly selected from each sample, with every read carrying a distinct molecular identifier. Instead of being binned into consensus sequences, reads with shared molecular identifiers were discarded. MiTCR, set to a Q25 quality threshold and the strictest error-elimination algorithm, was used for CDR3 identification, clonotype clustering and error correction. A nonparametric unseen species model using Euler transformation provided a lower-bound estimate of total TCR beta diversity. TCRdb trimmed the raw reads at Q25, called clones with MiXCR and kept productive beta chains. Each entry merges the rows of one CDR3 protein and shows their most common DNA and genes. The V and J calls were determined by TCRdb, not by the authors. A total of approximately 580,000 distinct CDR3 sequences appear in this sample, about 24% of them only once. The ten largest clones represent roughly 9% of the sample.

These same data were also listed under a study on T cells of mothers and their children. The second study also describes: Nine systemically healthy Caucasian individuals, comprising three mothers and their six children, were included as donors. cDNA synthesis used all of the extracted RNA, with approximately 1.4 ug of RNA in each 15 ul reaction. In the second PCR, sample barcodes and 2-4 random nucleotides were introduced via the M1S primer. Over 8 million TCR beta CDR3 reads were obtained for each mother, and millions of reads were obtained for each child. In both related and unrelated pairs, thymic selection shapes the output of TCR recombination in a similar way, with inherited differences having only a minor effect. Normalized repertoire overlap in related mother-child pairs was always slightly higher than in unrelated mother-child pairs, but the difference was never significant. No persistent microchimeric T cell clones were found, with a detection sensitivity of approximately 100 clones per million clonotypes. Deep NGS was used in the study to compare the TCR beta repertoires of mothers and children and to look for features that separate related mother-child pairs from unrelated individuals. On average, the children were 11 +/- 4 years old, while the mothers were approximately 40 +/- 4 years old. After adapter ligation with NEBNext reagents, the libraries were sequenced on Illumina HiSeq 2000 with 100+100 nt paired-end reads. Mother and child libraries were prepared a month apart and sequenced in separate runs to prevent cross-contamination. Each donor had between about 450,000 and 2,100,000 distinct TCR beta clonotypes identified. Naive TCR beta clonotypes were estimated from low-frequency clonotypes matched to each donor's FACS-determined naive share, without sorting.

The source is a boy between 10 and 17 years old in good health. Sequencing input: blood.

Here is the DNA: TGTGCCAGCAGCTCCGAGGGATCGGGGGGAGATACGCAGTATTTT. This gives the protein CASSSEGSGGDTQYF. The rearranged chain carries TRBV7-3 and TRBJ2-3, with 7 bases in between that match TRBD2. V loses 4 bases at its end and J loses 5 bases; junction bases beyond the gene matches: 9. Including the terminal cysteine and phenylalanine, the CDR3 comprises 15 residues. Only the CDR3 region is kept as DNA, spanning 45 bases read in frame from base 1. Per the germline V gene, SGHTA is the CDR1 and FQGTGA is the CDR2.